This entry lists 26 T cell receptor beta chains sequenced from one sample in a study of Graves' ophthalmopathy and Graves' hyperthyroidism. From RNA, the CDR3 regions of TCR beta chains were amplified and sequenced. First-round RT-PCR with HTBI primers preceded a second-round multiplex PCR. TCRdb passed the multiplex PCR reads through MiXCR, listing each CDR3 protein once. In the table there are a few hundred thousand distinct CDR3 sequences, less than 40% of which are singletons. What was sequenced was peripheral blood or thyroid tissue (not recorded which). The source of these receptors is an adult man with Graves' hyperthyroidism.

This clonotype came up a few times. In DNA form, the CDR3 reads TGTGCCAGCAGCGTAGACGACGACGGAGCTTTCTTT. This translates into CASSVDDDGAFF. This chain joins TRBV9 and TRBJ1-1; D is ambiguous. The V and J ends lost 0 bases and 10 bases respectively, with 10 bases between them. Germline assignment: CDR1 SGDLS and CDR2 YYNGEE. The CDR3 extends over 12 amino acids.

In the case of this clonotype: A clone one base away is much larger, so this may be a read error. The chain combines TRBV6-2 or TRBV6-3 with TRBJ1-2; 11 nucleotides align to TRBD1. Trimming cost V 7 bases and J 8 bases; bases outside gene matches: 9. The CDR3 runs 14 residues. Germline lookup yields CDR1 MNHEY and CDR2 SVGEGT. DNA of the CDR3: TGTGCCAGCACCTGGACAGGGGGCGCATTCGGCTACACCTTC. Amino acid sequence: CASTWTGGAFGYTF.

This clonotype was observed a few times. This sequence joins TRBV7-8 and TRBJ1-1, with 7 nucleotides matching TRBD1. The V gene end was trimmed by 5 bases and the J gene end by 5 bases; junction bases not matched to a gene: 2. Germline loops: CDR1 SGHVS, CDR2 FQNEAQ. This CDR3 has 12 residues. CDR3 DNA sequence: TGTGCCAGCAGCCCGACAGGGACTGAAGCTTTCTTT. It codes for CASSPTGTEAFF. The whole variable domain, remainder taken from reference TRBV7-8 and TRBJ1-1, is GAGVSQSPRYKVAKRGQDVALRCDPISGHVSLFWYQQALGQGPEFLTYFQNEAQLDKSGLPSDRFFAERPEGSVSTLKIQRTQQEDSAVYLCASSPTGTEAFFGQGTRLTVV.

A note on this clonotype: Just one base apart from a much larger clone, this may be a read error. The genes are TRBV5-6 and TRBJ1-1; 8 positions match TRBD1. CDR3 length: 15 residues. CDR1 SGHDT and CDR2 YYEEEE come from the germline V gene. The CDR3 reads CASSRVDRENTEASF. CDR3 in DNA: TGTGCCAGCAGCCGGGTGGACAGGGAGAACACTGAAGCTTCCTTT. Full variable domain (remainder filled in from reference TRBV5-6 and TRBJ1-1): DAGVTQSPTHLIKTRGQQVTLRCSPKSGHDTVSWYQQALGQGPQFIFQYYEEEERQRGNFPDRFSGHQFPNYSSELNVNALLLGDSALYLCASSRVDRENTEASFGQGTRLTVV.

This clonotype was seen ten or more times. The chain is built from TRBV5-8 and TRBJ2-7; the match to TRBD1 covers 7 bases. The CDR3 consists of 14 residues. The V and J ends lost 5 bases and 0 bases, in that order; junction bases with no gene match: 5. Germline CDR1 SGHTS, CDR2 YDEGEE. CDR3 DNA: TGTGCCAGCAGAAGGACAGGAAGCTCCTACGAGCAGTACTTC. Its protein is CASRRTGSSYEQYF.

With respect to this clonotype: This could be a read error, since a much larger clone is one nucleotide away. The CDR3 DNA sequence: TGTCCCAGCAGCCTAGCCCAGGGGCCCTTCTATGGCTACACCTTC. Translated, it gives CPSSLAQGPFYGYTF. The chain combines TRBV6-1 with TRBJ1-2, with a weak D call TRBD1 (6 bases). The CDR3 runs to 15 residues. CDR1 and CDR2 (germline): MNHNS, SASEGT.

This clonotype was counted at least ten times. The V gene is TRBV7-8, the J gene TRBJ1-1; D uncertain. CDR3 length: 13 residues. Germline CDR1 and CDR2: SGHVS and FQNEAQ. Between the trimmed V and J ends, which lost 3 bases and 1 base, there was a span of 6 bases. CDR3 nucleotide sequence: TGTGCCAGCAGCTTGCAATGGAACACTGAAGCTTTCTTT. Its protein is CASSLQWNTEAFF. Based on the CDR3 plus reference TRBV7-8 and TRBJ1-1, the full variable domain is GAGVSQSPRYKVAKRGQDVALRCDPISGHVSLFWYQQALGQGPEFLTYFQNEAQLDKSGLPSDRFFAERPEGSVSTLKIQRTQQEDSAVYLCASSLQWNTEAFFGQGTRLTVV.

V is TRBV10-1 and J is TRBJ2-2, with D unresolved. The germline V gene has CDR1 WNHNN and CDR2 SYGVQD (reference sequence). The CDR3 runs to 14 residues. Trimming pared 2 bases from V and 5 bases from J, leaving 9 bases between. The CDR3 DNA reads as TGCGCCAGCAGTGAGGGGTTGGGAACCGGGGAGCTGTTTTTT. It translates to CASSEGLGTGELFF.

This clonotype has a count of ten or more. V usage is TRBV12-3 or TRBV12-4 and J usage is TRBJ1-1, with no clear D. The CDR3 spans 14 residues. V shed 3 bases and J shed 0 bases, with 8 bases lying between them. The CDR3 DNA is TGTGCCAGCAGTTTTGCGACATTGAACACTGAAGCTTTCTTT. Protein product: CASSFATLNTEAFF.

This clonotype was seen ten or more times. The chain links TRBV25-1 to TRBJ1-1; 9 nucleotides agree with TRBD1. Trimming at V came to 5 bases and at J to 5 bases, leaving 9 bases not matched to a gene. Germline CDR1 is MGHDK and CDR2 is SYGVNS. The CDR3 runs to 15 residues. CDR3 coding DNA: TGTGCCAGCAGTAACTTAAACAGGGGGCGAACTGAAGCTTTCTTT. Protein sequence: CASSNLNRGRTEAFF.

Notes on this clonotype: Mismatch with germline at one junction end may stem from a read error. The chain's CDR3 is CASSQLYGHTNTGELYF. The CDR3 region has the DNA TGTGCCAGCAGCCAATTGTATGGACACACGAACACCGGGGAGCTGTACTTC. V usage is TRBV14 and J usage is TRBJ2-7, with D tentatively TRBD1 or TRBD2 (5 bases each). The CDR3 spans 17 residues. Germline CDR1 SGHDN, CDR2 FVKESK. Full variable domain (rest looked up from reference TRBV14 and TRBJ2-7): EAGVTQFPSHSVIEKGQTVTLRCDPISGHDNLYWYRRVMGKEIKFLLHFVKESKQDESGMPNNRFLAERTGGTYSTLKVQPAELEDSGVYFCASSQLYGHTNTGELYFGPGTRLTVT.

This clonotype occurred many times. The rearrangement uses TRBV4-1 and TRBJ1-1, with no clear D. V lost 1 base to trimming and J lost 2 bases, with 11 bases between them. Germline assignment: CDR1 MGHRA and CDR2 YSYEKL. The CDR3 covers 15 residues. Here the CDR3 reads CASSQVGPLNTEAFF. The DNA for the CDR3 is TGCGCCAGCAGCCAAGTCGGACCGCTTAACACTGAAGCTTTCTTT.

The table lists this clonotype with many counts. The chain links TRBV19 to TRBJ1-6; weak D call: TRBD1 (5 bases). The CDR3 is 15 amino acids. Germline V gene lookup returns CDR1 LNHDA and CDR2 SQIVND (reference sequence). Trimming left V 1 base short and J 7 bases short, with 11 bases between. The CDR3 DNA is TGTGCCAGTAGTATAGCGCAGGGAAGGAATTCACCCCTCCACTTT. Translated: CASSIAQGRNSPLHF.

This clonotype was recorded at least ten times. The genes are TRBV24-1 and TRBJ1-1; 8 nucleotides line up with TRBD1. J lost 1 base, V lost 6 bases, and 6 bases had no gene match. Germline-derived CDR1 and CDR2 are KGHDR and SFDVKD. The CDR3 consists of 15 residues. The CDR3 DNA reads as TGTGCCACCAGTACCACAGGGGGTAGGAACACTGAAGCTTTCTTT. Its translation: CATSTTGGRNTEAFF.

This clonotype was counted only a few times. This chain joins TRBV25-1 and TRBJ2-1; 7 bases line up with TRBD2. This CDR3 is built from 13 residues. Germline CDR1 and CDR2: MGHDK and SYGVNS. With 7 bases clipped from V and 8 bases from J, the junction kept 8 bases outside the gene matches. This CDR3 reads CASNPGGLHEQFF. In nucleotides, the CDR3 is TGTGCCAGCAACCCGGGAGGACTACATGAGCAGTTCTTC.

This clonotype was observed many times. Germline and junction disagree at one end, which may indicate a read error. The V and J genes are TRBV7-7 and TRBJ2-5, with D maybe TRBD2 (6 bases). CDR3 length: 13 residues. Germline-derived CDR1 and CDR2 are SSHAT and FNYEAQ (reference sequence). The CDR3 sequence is CASSYTGEETQYF. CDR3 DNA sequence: TGTGCTAGCAGCTACACGGGGGAAGAGACCCAGTACTTC.

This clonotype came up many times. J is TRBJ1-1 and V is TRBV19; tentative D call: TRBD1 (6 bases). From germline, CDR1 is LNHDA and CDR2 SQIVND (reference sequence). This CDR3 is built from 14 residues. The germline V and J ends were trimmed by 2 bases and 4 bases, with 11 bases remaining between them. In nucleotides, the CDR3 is TGTGCCAGTAGTATACAAGGGGGTTTCACTGAAGCTTTCTTT. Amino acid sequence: CASSIQGGFTEAFF.

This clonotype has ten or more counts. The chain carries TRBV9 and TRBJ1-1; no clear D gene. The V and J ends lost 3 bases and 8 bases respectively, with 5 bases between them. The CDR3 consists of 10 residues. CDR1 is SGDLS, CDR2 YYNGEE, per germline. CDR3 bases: TGTGCCAGCAGCGGAAACGAAGCTTTCTTT. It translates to CASSGNEAFF.

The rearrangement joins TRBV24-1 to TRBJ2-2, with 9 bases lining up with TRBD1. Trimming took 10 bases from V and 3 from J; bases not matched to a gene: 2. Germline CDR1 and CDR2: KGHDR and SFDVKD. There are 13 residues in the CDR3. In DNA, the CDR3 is TGTGCCACAGGGACAGGGTACACCGGGGAGCTGTTTTTT. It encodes CATGTGYTGELFF.

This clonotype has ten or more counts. CDR3 coding DNA: TGCGCCAGCAGCTCACAACCCGGGACAGGGGGCGGCTACACCTTC. Protein sequence: CASSSQPGTGGGYTF. The chain employs TRBV5-1 and TRBJ1-2; 12 bases map to TRBD1. The CDR3 contains 15 residues. Germline V lookup: CDR1 SGHRS, CDR2 YFSETQ. J lost 8 bases, V lost 3 bases, and 8 bases had no gene match.

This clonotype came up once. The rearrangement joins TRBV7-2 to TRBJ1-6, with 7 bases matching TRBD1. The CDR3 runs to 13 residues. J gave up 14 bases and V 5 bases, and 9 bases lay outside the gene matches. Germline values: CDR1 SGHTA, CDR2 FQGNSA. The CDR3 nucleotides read TGTGCCAGCAGCGAGGAAGGGACAGTCACCCTCCACTTT. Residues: CASSEEGTVTLHF.

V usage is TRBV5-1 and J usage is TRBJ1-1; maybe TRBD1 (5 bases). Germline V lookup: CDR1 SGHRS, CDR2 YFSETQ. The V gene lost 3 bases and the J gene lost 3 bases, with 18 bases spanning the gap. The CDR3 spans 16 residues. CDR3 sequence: CASSSSGTAEYTEAFF. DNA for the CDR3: TGCGCCAGCAGCTCCTCCGGGACGGCAGAGTACACTGAAGCTTTCTTT.

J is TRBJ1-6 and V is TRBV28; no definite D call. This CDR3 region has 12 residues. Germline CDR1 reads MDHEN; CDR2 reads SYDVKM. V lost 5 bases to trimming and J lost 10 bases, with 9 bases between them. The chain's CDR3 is CASSIKGSPLHF. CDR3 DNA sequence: TGTGCCAGCAGTATAAAAGGATCACCCCTCCACTTT.

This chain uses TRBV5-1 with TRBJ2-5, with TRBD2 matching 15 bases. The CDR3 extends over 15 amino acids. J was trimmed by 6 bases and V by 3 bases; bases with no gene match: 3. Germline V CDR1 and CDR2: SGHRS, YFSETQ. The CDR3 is CASSSGLAGGKTQYF. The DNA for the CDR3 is TGCGCCAGCAGCTCGGGACTAGCGGGGGGAAAGACCCAGTACTTC.

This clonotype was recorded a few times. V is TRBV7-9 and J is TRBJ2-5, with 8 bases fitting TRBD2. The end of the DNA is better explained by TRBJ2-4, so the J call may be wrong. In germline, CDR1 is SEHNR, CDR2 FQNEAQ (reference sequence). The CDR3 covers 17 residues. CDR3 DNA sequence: TGTGCCAGCAGCTTACAGCTAGCGGGCCCTGCCAGGCACATTCAGTACTTC. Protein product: CASSLQLAGPARHIQYF.

CDR3 region: CASSLGDMYEQYF. The CDR3 DNA reads as TGCGCCAGCAGCTTGGGGGACATGTACGAGCAGTACTTC. The V and J genes are TRBV5-1 and TRBJ2-7; a weak D match, TRBD1 (6 bases). Germline V gene sequence: CDR1 SGHRS, CDR2 YFSETQ. The CDR3 runs 13 residues. Trimming pared 0 bases from V and 4 bases from J, leaving 8 bases between.